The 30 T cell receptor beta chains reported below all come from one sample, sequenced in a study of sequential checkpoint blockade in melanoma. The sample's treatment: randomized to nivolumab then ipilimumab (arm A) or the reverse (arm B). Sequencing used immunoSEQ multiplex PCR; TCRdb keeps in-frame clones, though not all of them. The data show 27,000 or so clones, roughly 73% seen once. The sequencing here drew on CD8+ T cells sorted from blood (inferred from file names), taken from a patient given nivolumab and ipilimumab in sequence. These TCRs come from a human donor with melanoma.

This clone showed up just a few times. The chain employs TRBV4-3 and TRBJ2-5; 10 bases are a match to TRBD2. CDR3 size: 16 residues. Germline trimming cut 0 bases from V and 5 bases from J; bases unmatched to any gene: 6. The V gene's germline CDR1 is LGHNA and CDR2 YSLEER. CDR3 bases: TGCGCCAGCAGCCAAGATGTAGCGGGAGGAGTTGAGACCCAGTACTTC. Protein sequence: CASSQDVAGGVETQYF.

The CDR3 DNA reads as TGTGCCAGCAGCGTAGCGGACAGGAGCTCCTACGAGCAGTACTTC. It codes for CASSVADRSSYEQYF. This chain links TRBV9 with TRBJ2-5; 7 bases line up with TRBD1. The DNA end is a closer match to TRBJ2-7, so the J assignment may be wrong. Germline loops: CDR1 SGDLS, CDR2 YYNGEE. CDR3 length: 15 residues.

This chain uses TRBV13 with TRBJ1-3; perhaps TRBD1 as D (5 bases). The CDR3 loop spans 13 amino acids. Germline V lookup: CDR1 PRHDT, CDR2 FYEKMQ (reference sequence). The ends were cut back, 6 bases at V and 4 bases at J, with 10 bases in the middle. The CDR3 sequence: CASRGESGNTIYF. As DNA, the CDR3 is TGTGCCAGCAGAGGGGAATCCGGAAACACCATATATTTT.

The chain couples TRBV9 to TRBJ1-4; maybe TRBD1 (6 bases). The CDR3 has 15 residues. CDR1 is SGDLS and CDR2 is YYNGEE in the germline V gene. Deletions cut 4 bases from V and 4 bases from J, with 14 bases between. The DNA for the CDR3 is TGTGCCAGCAGCTTCCGGGACACCCATAATGAAAAACTGTTTTTT. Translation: CASSFRDTHNEKLFF.

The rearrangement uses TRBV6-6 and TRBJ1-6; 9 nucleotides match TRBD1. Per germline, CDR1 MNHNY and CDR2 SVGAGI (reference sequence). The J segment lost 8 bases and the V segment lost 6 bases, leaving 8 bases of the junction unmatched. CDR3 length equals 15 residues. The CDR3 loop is CASRNPRTGDSPLHF. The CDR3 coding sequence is TGTGCCAGCAGAAACCCCCGGACAGGGGATTCACCCCTCCACTTT.

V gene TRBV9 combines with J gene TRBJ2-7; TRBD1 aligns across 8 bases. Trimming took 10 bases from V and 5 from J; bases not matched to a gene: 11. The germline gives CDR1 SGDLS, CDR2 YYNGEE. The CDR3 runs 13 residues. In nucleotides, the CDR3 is TGTGCCTCGGCCGGAAGGACAGGGAACGAGCAGTACTTC. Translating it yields CASAGRTGNEQYF.

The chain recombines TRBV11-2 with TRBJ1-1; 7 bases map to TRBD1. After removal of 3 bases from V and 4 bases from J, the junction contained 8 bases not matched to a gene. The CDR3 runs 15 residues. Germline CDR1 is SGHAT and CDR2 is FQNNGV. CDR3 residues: CASSFGRGFLTEAFF. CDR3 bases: TGTGCCAGCAGCTTTGGCAGGGGGTTTCTCACTGAAGCTTTCTTT. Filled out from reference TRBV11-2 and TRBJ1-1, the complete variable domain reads EAGVAQSPRYKIIEKRQSVAFWCNPISGHATLYWYQQILGQGPKLLIQFQNNGVVDDSQLPKDRFSAERLKGVDSTLKIQPAKLEDSAVYLCASSFGRGFLTEAFFGQGTRLTVV.

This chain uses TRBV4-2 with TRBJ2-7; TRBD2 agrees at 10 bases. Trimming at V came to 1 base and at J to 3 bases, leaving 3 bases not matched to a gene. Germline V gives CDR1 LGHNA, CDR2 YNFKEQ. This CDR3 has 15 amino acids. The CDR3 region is CASSQGLAGHYEQYF. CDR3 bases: TGTGCCAGCAGCCAAGGACTAGCGGGCCACTACGAGCAGTACTTC.

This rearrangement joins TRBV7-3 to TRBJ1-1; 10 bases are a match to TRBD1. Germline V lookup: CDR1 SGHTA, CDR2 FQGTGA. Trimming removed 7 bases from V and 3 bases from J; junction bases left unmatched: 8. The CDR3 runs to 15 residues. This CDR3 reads CASTRTGGRDTEAFF. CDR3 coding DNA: TGTGCCAGCACCCGGACAGGGGGTCGGGACACTGAAGCTTTCTTT.

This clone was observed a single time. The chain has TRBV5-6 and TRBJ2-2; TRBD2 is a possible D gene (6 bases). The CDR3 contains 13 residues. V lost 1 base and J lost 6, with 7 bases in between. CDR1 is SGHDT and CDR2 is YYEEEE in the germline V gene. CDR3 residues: CASSLPSAGELFF. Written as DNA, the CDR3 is TGTGCCAGCAGCTTGCCTAGCGCCGGGGAGCTGTTTTTT.

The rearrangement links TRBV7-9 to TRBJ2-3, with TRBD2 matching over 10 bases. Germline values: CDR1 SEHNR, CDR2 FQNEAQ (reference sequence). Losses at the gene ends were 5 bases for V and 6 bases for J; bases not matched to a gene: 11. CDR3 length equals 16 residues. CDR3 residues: CASSPGSGGVDDTQYF. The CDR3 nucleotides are TGTGCCAGCAGCCCCGGGAGCGGGGGGGTCGATGATACGCAGTATTTT.

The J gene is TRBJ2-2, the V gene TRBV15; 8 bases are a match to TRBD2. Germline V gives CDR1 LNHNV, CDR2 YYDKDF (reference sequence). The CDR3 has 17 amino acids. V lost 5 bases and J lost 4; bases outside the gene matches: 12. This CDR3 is CATSPPSGYDGTGELFF. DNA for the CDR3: TGTGCCACCAGCCCCCCTAGCGGGTACGACGGCACCGGGGAGCTGTTTTTT.

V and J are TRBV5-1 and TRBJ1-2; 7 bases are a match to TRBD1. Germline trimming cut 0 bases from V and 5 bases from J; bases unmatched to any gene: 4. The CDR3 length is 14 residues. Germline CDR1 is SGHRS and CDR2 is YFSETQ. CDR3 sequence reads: CASSLGGTAYGYTF. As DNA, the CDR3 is TGCGCCAGCAGCTTGGGCGGGACAGCATATGGCTACACCTTC.

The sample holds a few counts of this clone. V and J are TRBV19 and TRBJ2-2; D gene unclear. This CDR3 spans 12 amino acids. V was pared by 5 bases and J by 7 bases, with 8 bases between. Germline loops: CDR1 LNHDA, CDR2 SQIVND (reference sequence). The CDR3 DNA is TGTGCCAGTAGTCCCCCCCTCGGGGAGCTGTTTTTT. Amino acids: CASSPPLGELFF.

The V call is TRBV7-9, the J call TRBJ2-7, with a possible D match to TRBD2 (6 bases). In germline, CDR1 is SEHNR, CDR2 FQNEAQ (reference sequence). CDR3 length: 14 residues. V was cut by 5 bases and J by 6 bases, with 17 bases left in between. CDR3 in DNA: TGTGCCAGCAGCCCTGCGGGGAATCGCCGCGAGCAGTACTTC. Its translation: CASSPAGNRREQYF.

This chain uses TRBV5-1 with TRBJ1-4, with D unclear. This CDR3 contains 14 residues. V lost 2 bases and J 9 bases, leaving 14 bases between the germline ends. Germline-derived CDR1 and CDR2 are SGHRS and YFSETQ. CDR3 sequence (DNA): TGCGCCAGCAGCTTAGATCTGAGGAGGCAAAAACTGTTTTTT. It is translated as CASSLDLRRQKLFF.

This CDR3 reads CATGGDRDSWTGANVLTF. In DNA form, the CDR3 reads TGTGCCACCGGGGGGGACCGGGACTCCTGGACTGGGGCCAACGTCCTGACTTTC. The V and J genes are TRBV15 and TRBJ2-6, with 7 nucleotides matching TRBD2. There are 18 residues in the CDR3. V lost 8 bases, J lost 2 bases, and 15 bases stayed unmatched. Germline loops: CDR1 LNHNV, CDR2 YYDKDF (reference sequence).

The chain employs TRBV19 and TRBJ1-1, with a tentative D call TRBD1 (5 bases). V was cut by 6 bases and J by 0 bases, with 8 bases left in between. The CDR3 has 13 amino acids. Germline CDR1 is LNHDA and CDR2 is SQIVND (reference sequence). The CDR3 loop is CASRQEMNTEAFF. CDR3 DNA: TGTGCCAGTAGACAGGAGATGAACACTGAAGCTTTCTTT.

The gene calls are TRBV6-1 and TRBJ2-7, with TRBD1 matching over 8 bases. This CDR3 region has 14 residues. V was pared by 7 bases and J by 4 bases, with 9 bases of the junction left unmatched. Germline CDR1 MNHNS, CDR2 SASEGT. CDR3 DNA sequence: TGTGCCAGCACCGATTGGGACAGGACATACGAGCAGTACTTC. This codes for CASTDWDRTYEQYF.

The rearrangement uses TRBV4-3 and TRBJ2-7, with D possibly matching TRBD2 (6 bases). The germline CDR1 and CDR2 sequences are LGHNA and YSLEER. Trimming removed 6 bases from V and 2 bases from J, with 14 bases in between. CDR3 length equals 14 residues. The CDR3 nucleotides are TGCGCCAGCAGTAAAACGGGCGGGGCCTACGAGCAGTACTTC. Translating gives CASSKTGGAYEQYF.

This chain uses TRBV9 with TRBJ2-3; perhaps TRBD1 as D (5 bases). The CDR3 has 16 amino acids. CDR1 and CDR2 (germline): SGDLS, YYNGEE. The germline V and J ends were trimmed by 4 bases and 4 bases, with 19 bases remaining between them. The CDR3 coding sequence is TGTGCCAGCAGCCCGCGGCGGACATCCTTGGCAGATACGCAGTATTTT. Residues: CASSPRRTSLADTQYF.

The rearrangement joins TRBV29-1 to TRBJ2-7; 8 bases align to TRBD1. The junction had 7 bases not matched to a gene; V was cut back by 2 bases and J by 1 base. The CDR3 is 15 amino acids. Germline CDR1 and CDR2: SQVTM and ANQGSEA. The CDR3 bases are TGCAGCGTTGAAATAGGGACAGGTCCTTCCTACGAGCAGTACTTC. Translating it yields CSVEIGTGPSYEQYF.

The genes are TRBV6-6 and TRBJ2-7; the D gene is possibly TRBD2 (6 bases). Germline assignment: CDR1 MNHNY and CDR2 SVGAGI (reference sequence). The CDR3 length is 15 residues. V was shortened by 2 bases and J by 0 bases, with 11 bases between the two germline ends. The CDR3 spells CASSYDGGSSYEQYF. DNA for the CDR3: TGTGCCAGCAGTTACGATGGGGGGAGCTCCTACGAGCAGTACTTC.

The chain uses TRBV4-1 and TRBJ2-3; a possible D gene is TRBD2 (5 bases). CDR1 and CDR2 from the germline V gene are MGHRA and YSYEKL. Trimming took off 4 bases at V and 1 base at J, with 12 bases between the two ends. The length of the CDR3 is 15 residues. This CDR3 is CASSLSVEGTDTQYF. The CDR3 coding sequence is TGCGCCAGCAGCCTTTCGGTGGAGGGCACAGATACGCAGTATTTT.

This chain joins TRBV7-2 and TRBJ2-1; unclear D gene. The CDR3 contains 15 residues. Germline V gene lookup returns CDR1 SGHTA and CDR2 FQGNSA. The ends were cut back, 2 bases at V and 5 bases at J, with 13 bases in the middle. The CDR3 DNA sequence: TGTGCCAGCAGCTTATTTGGTAGTCTAAACAATGAGCAGTTCTTC. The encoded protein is CASSLFGSLNNEQFF.

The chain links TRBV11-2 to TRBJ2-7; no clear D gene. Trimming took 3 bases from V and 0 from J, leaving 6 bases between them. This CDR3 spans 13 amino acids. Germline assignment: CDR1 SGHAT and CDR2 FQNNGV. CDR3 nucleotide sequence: TGTGCCAGCAGCTTTGACACCTCCTACGAGCAGTACTTC. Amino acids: CASSFDTSYEQYF.

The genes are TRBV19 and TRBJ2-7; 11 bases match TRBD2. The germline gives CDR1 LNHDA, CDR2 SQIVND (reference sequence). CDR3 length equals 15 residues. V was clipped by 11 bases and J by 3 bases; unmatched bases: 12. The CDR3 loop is CASKGLAGGIYEQYF. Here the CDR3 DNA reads TGTGCCTCGAAAGGGCTAGCGGGAGGAATCTACGAGCAGTACTTC.

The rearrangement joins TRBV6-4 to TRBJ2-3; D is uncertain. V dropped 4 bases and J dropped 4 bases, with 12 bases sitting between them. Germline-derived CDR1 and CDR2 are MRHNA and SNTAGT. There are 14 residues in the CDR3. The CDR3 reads CASSVSDSADTQYF. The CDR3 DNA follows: TGTGCCAGCAGTGTCTCCGACTCGGCAGATACGCAGTATTTT.

For the CDR3, the DNA is TGTGCCAGTAGGGCGACAGGGGCAGACTATGGCTACACCTTC. This gives the protein CASRATGADYGYTF. The gene calls are TRBV19 and TRBJ1-2; TRBD1 aligns across 8 bases. CDR3 size: 14 residues. Looked up from germline, CDR1 is LNHDA and CDR2 is SQIVND (reference sequence). V lost 6 bases to trimming and J lost 3 bases; unmatched junction nucleotides: 6.

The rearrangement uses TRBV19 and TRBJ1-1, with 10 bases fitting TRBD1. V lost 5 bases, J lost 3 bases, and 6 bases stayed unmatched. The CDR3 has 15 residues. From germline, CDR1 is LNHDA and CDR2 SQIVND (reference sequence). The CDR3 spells CASSLGQGRDTEAFF. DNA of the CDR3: TGTGCCAGTAGTTTGGGACAGGGGCGAGACACTGAAGCTTTCTTT.